The present TCR beta chain was sequenced within a study of OX40 agonist ivuxolimab in advanced cancers. The CDR3 consists of 13 residues. V was trimmed by 4 bases and J by 8 bases, leaving 12 bases between them. The germline gives CDR1 SNHLY, CDR2 FYNNEI. General study results and limits: Expanded clones were, on average, more numerous in CD8+ T cells than in CD4+.

Points on this clone: The target antigen is unknown.

Clones were sequenced by immunoSEQ multiplex PCR, and TCRdb holds only the in-frame ones, with some missing. The sample holds roughly 70,000 clones; approximately 83% are singletons and the top ten take under 0.75%. The chain employs TRBV2 and TRBJ2-4; D is possibly TRBD1 (6 bases). This receptor was identified in an adult with an advanced solid tumor such as melanoma, head and neck, liver or kidney cancer. The sample was CD4+ or CD8+ T cells sorted from blood, taken in a trial of the OX40 agonist ivuxolimab. CDR3 in amino acids: CASSVRDTYIQYF. For the CDR3, the DNA is TGTGCCAGCAGTGTCCGGGACACTTACATTCAGTACTTC.